Below, 29 T cell receptor beta chains from the same sample are listed, as sequenced in a study of cytomegalovirus exposure and HLA in healthy donors (dated by TCRdb to 2015 to 2018). Library generation was performed with the immunoSEQ multiplex PCR assay. The multiplex PCR relied on a mix of 60 forward primers for TCR Vbeta segments and 13 reverse primers for TCR Jbeta segments. This is the immuneACCESS table as TCRdb keeps it, with only in-frame sequences that have V and J called. A part of the clones is gone; compared with another copy, unresolved V genes explain less than half, and the rest is unexplained. This sample comprises 150,000 to 200,000 clones, around 78% of them detected only once. The biggest ten clones account for 2% to 2.5% of the sample. Sequencing used PBMCs. The receptors were gathered from a woman in her twenties or thirties in good health and CMV-seropositive.

This chain links TRBV6-1 with TRBJ1-1, with 9 bases lining up with TRBD1. CDR1 is MNHNS, CDR2 SASEGT, per germline. V was clipped by 7 bases and J by 10 bases; unmatched bases: 10. The CDR3 loop spans 13 amino acids. The CDR3 coding sequence is TGTGCCAGCAAGAGAGGACAGGGGTCAGGAGCTTTCTTT. Its protein product is CASKRGQGSGAFF.

This chain joins TRBV11-3 and TRBJ2-5; 7 bases fit TRBD2. CDR3 length: 15 residues. Trimming cost V 6 bases and J 7 bases; bases outside gene matches: 14. Germline CDR1 is SGHNT and CDR2 is YENEEA. CDR3 nucleotides: TGTGCCAGCAGTCCCGCGGGCGGGGGAGCGGGGACCCAGTACTTC. This gives the protein CASSPAGGGAGTQYF.

This clone appeared a few times. This chain connects TRBV30 to TRBJ1-5, with D uncertain. Germline CDR1 is GTSNPN and CDR2 is SVGIG (reference sequence). The CDR3 has 13 residues. V lost 0 bases and J lost 5, with 8 bases in between. CDR3 nucleotides: TGTGCCTGGAGTGTCGGAGAGGATCAGCCCCAGCATTTT. Its protein product is CAWSVGEDQPQHF.

The chain carries TRBV5-6 and TRBJ1-5; weak D call: TRBD1 (6 bases). The CDR3 covers 15 residues. Germline CDR1 SGHDT, CDR2 YYEEEE. V lost 0 bases, J lost 6 bases, and 13 bases lay in between. This CDR3 is CASSLGPGEGQPQHF. The CDR3 coding sequence is TGTGCCAGCAGCTTGGGGCCAGGGGAGGGTCAGCCCCAGCATTTT.

This chain connects TRBV4-1 to TRBJ1-5; a possible D gene is TRBD1 (6 bases). The V gene's germline CDR1 is MGHRA and CDR2 YSYEKL. The CDR3 is 15 amino acids. The V gene lost 3 bases and the J gene lost 1 base, with 10 bases spanning the gap. The DNA of the CDR3 is TGCGCCAGCAGCCAGCAAACAGGGAGCAATCAGCCCCAGCATTTT. Its protein product is CASSQQTGSNQPQHF.

The rearrangement uses TRBV7-8 and TRBJ2-1; 8 bases are a match to TRBD2. Germline V gene sequence: CDR1 SGHVS, CDR2 FQNEAQ. V lost 4 bases and J lost 6; bases outside the gene matches: 8. The CDR3 loop spans 15 amino acids. Here the CDR3 reads CASSSIAGLLNEQFF. CDR3 nucleotide sequence: TGTGCCAGCAGCTCAATAGCGGGGCTCCTCAATGAGCAGTTCTTC.

V usage is TRBV5-1 and J usage is TRBJ1-6, with TRBD1 identical over 9 bases. Trimming at V came to 1 base and at J to 9 bases, leaving 8 bases not matched to a gene. CDR3 length: 16 amino acids. Looked up from germline, CDR1 is SGHRS and CDR2 is YFSETQ. CDR3 sequence (DNA): TGCGCCAGCAGCTTGACGACGGGACAGGGCGGTTCACCCCTCCACTTT. Protein sequence: CASSLTTGQGGSPLHF.

The V gene is TRBV28, the J gene TRBJ1-2; tentatively, D is TRBD1 (5 bases). CDR1 is MDHEN and CDR2 is SYDVKM in the germline V gene. The V gene lost 4 bases and the J gene lost 8 bases, with 8 bases spanning the gap. The CDR3 sequence is 11 residues long. CDR3 loop: CASSSGKGYTF. The CDR3 nucleotides read TGTGCCAGCAGTTCAGGGAAAGGCTACACCTTC.

For this clone: This same CDR3 is encoded by further DNA sequences in the sample. This chain connects TRBV5-1 to TRBJ1-1, with 10 positions matching TRBD1. The CDR3 is 13 residues long. CDR1 SGHRS and CDR2 YFSETQ come from the germline V gene. Trimming at V came to 3 bases and at J to 6 bases, leaving 2 bases not matched to a gene. CDR3 region: CASSYDRGPEAFF. The CDR3 nucleotides are TGCGCCAGCAGCTACGACAGGGGGCCTGAAGCTTTCTTT.

The chain carries TRBV6-1 and TRBJ2-1; 7 nucleotides agree with TRBD1. The junction had 6 bases not matched to a gene; V was cut back by 2 bases and J by 2 bases. This CDR3 is built from 16 residues. Germline V gene sequence: CDR1 MNHNS, CDR2 SASEGT. The CDR3 is CASSERKQGTYNEQFF. The DNA for the CDR3 is TGTGCCAGCAGTGAAAGGAAACAGGGGACCTACAATGAGCAGTTCTTC.

The chain carries TRBV4-3 and TRBJ2-7; D ambiguous. The CDR3 extends over 16 amino acids. From germline, CDR1 is LGHNA and CDR2 YSLEER. Trimming stripped 0 bases from V and 0 bases from J, with 12 bases between. The CDR3 DNA reads TGCGCCAGCAGCCAAGAGATTGGGCCGCACTCCTACGAGCAGTACTTC. Protein: CASSQEIGPHSYEQYF.

CDR3 loop: CASSVRGLSTEAFF. The CDR3 nucleotides read TGTGCCAGCAGCGTCAGGGGGCTGAGTACTGAAGCTTTCTTT. The chain combines TRBV9 with TRBJ1-1, with 8 bases lining up with TRBD1. The CDR3 runs 14 residues. V dropped 2 bases and J dropped 5; count of bases not matched to a gene: 5. CDR1 is SGDLS, CDR2 YYNGEE, per germline.

The chain uses TRBV5-1 and TRBJ2-5; TRBD1 agrees at 10 bases. The V gene's germline CDR1 is SGHRS and CDR2 YFSETQ. The junction had 6 bases not matched to a gene; V was cut back by 4 bases and J by 3 bases. The CDR3 runs 15 residues. The CDR3 sequence is CASSRSGTGEETQYF. The CDR3 DNA is TGCGCCAGCAGCAGATCCGGGACAGGGGAAGAGACCCAGTACTTC.

The chain uses TRBV6-5 and TRBJ1-1; no clear D. With 6 bases removed from V and 10 bases from J, the gap between germline ends came to 24 bases. This CDR3 is 15 amino acids long. Germline lookup yields CDR1 MNHEY and CDR2 SVGAGI. CDR3 in amino acids: CASRTRALRPLGAFF. CDR3 DNA: TGTGCCAGCAGAACACGTGCTTTGAGGCCCCTCGGAGCTTTCTTT.

This chain connects TRBV7-9 to TRBJ2-5; no clear D. V was trimmed by 6 bases and J by 4 bases, leaving 9 bases between them. The length of the CDR3 is 12 residues. Germline lookup yields CDR1 SEHNR and CDR2 FQNEAQ (reference sequence). CDR3 DNA: TGTGCCAGCAGTTATTCCGGAGAGACCCAGTACTTC. Protein product: CASSYSGETQYF.

This clone was seen just once. The chain joins TRBV19 to TRBJ2-7; D unclear. Germline CDR1 LNHDA, CDR2 SQIVND (reference sequence). The CDR3 runs to 16 residues. Trimming removed 3 bases at V and 0 bases at J, with 15 bases between. CDR3: CASSISAGLLSYEQYF. Written as DNA, the CDR3 is TGTGCCAGTAGTATTTCTGCAGGATTACTCTCCTACGAGCAGTACTTC.

This clone was seen a few times. This chain joins TRBV7-2 and TRBJ2-1; TRBD2 might be the D (6 bases). This CDR3 spans 17 amino acids. Per the germline V gene, CDR1 is SGHTA and CDR2 is FQGNSA. V lost 1 base to trimming and J lost 8 bases, with 21 bases between them. The CDR3 is CASSLVMRESEGHEQFF. The CDR3 DNA follows: TGTGCCAGCAGCTTAGTTATGCGGGAATCGGAGGGACATGAGCAGTTCTTC. Using reference TRBV7-2 and TRBJ2-1 for the parts outside the CDR3, the full variable domain is GAGVSQSPSNKVTEKGKDVELRCDPISGHTALYWYRQSLGQGLEFLIYFQGNSAPDKSGLPSDRFSAERTGGSVSTLTIQRTQQEDSAVYLCASSLVMRESEGHEQFFGPGTRLTVL.

The gene calls are TRBV30 and TRBJ1-4; D gene uncertain. The germline CDR1 and CDR2 sequences are GTSNPN and SVGIG (reference sequence). V lost 3 bases, J lost 7 bases, and 15 bases lay in between. The CDR3 covers 14 residues. DNA of the CDR3: TGTGCCTGGAGGCGGGCCGGGTCCAGTGAAAAACTGTTTTTT. Translated, it gives CAWRRAGSSEKLFF.

The gene calls are TRBV19 and TRBJ1-2; tentative D call: TRBD1 (5 bases). V lost 11 bases, J lost 4 bases, and 29 bases lay in between. The CDR3 is 17 amino acids. The germline gives CDR1 LNHDA, CDR2 SQIVND (reference sequence). CDR3 sequence reads: CASSIPRVGTGIYGYTF. The DNA for the CDR3 is TGTGCCTCCTCCATTCCCAGGGTTGGTACTGGAATCTATGGCTACACCTTC.

This chain joins TRBV18 and TRBJ1-1; TRBD1 is a possible D gene (6 bases). Germline V CDR1 and CDR2: KGHSH, LQKENI. Trimming took off 1 base at V and 6 bases at J, with 15 bases between the two ends. This CDR3 spans 15 amino acids. Here the CDR3 reads CASSPLPGVFPEAFF. Here the CDR3 DNA reads TGTGCCAGCTCACCACTACCAGGGGTTTTTCCTGAAGCTTTCTTT.

Worth noting for this clone: The sample carries other DNA sequences with the same CDR3. The J gene is TRBJ1-4, the V gene TRBV7-9; D unclear. There are 14 residues in the CDR3. The V gene lost 1 base and the J gene lost 2 bases, with 5 bases spanning the gap. Germline V gene data show CDR1 as SEHNR and CDR2 as FQNEAQ (reference sequence). CDR3: CASSLGQTNEKLFF. The CDR3, as DNA: TGTGCCAGCAGCTTAGGGCAGACTAATGAAAAACTGTTTTTT.

The V and J genes are TRBV4-1 and TRBJ1-4, with TRBD1 matching over 8 bases. This CDR3 spans 16 amino acids. The ends lost 4 bases at V and 8 bases at J; junction bases unmatched: 12. Germline loops: CDR1 MGHRA, CDR2 YSYEKL. CDR3 nucleotide sequence: TGCGCCAGCAGCCTGACCCCCGGGACAGGTTGGGAAAAACTGTTTTTT. Translating gives CASSLTPGTGWEKLFF.

The chain employs TRBV19 and TRBJ2-6, with 8 bases fitting TRBD1. The ends lost 4 bases at V and 5 bases at J; junction bases unmatched: 1. The CDR3 runs 14 residues. The V gene's germline CDR1 is LNHDA and CDR2 SQIVND (reference sequence). The CDR3 DNA is TGTGCCAGTAGTAGGACAGGGAGGGCCAACGTCCTGACTTTC. This translates into CASSRTGRANVLTF.

Comment on this clone: The sample has other DNA sequences that encode this CDR3 too. The V call is TRBV7-8, the J call TRBJ1-2; D unclear. CDR1 SGHVS and CDR2 FQNEAQ come from the germline V gene. The CDR3 totals 12 residues. Trimming shortened V by 0 bases and J by 6 bases, and 5 bases separated the two germline ends. CDR3 bases: TGTGCCAGCAGCTTAGCGCGGGATGGCTACACCTTC. This sequence encodes CASSLARDGYTF.

The chain combines TRBV5-3 with TRBJ1-1; possibly TRBD1 for D (6 bases). TRBV5-3 falls under the ORF class, with uncertain function. This CDR3 has 14 amino acids. V lost 2 bases and J 4 bases, leaving 12 bases between the germline ends. CDR3 residues: CARSFPLGGTEAFF. CDR3 DNA sequence: TGTGCCAGAAGCTTCCCCTTAGGGGGCACTGAAGCTTTCTTT.

The V call is TRBV27, the J call TRBJ2-1, with 11 bases lining up with TRBD2. After removal of 8 bases from V and 0 bases from J, the junction contained 12 bases not matched to a gene. Germline-derived CDR1 and CDR2 are MNHEY and SMNVEV (reference sequence). CDR3 length equals 18 residues. CDR3 region: CASGLLGTSGSSYNEQFF. The CDR3 nucleotides read TGTGCCAGCGGATTATTAGGGACTAGCGGTAGCTCCTACAATGAGCAGTTCTTC.

This clone occurred once. The rearrangement joins TRBV7-2 to TRBJ2-7; TRBD2 might be the D (5 bases). V dropped 2 bases and J dropped 0 bases, with 14 bases sitting between them. In germline, CDR1 is SGHTA, CDR2 FQGNSA. This CDR3 spans 16 amino acids. CDR3 in amino acids: CASSLLLTGSSYEQYF. DNA of the CDR3: TGTGCCAGCAGCTTATTACTGACGGGGAGCTCCTACGAGCAGTACTTC.

The V gene is TRBV29-1, the J gene TRBJ2-5; TRBD2 matches at 9 bases. Germline loops: CDR1 SQVTM, CDR2 ANQGSEA. CDR3 length: 14 amino acids. Here the CDR3 DNA reads TGCAGTTCCCGCGGGGGGGTAGTCTCTGAGACCCAGTACTTC. Translation: CSSRGGVVSETQYF.

V gene TRBV9 combines with J gene TRBJ2-2; 10 bases match TRBD2. V was clipped by 0 bases and J by 0 bases; unmatched bases: 8. The germline V gene encodes CDR1 SGDLS and CDR2 YYNGEE. The CDR3 extends over 19 amino acids. In DNA, the CDR3 is TGTGCCAGCAGCGTAGCCGCTAGCGGGAGAGGCGCGAACACCGGGGAGCTGTTTTTT. Amino acids: CASSVAASGRGANTGELFF.